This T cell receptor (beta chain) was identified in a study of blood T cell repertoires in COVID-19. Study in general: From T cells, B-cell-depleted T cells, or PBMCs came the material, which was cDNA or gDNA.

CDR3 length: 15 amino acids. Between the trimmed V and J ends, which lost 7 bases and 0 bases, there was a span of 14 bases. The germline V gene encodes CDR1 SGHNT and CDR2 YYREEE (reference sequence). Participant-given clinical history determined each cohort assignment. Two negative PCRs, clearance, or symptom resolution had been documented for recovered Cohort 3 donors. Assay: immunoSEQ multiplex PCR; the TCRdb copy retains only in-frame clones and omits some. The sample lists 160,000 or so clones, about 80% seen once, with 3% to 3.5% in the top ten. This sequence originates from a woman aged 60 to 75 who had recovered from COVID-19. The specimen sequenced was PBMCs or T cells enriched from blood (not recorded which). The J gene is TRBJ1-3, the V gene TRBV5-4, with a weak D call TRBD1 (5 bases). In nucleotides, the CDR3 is TGTGCCAGCGGCGTTGACAGTAGCTCTGGAAACACCATATATTTT. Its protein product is CASGVDSSSGNTIYF.